This entry describes one T cell receptor beta chain. The method was immunoSEQ multiplex PCR; TCRdb's version includes in-frame clones alone and lacks a portion of them. The sample consists of 1.4 million or so clones, approximately 98.5% of them appearing once. This specimen belongs to a study of shared clonotypes between healthy human individuals. Study in general: CD8 memory received one plate per donor, CD8 naive two, CD4 memory three and CD4 naive three.

Germline V gives CDR1 SNHLY, CDR2 FYNNEI. The CDR3 has 13 residues. Trimming shortened V by 4 bases and J by 6 bases, and 10 bases separated the two germline ends. This sequence originates from a man aged 25-45 years in good health. The sample was naive CD4+ T cells sorted from blood. The sample's subset: CD45RA+ positively selected. V is TRBV2 and J is TRBJ1-5, with a weak D call TRBD1 (5 bases). The CDR3 sequence is CASSGDFSQPQHF. The CDR3 coding sequence is TGTGCCAGCAGTGGGGACTTTAGTCAGCCCCAGCATTTT.